This is a list of T cell receptor beta chains from one sample in a study of T cell changes during pregnancy in multiple sclerosis. Generated by immunoSEQ multiplex PCR, the TCRdb table keeps only in-frame clones and is missing some. The sample has approximately 100,000 clones, roughly 90% seen once. Sequencing was performed on peripheral blood, taken after pregnancy. The source of these receptors is a female donor with multiple sclerosis, enrolled in a pregnancy study. CDR3s include the opening cysteine and the closing phenylalanine or tryptophan. Each record gives: V gene, J gene, CDR3 protein.

TRBV5-1,TRBJ2-7,CASSFGRLAGGRPYEQYF
TRBV9,TRBJ2-2,CASSPPRTEAWPTGELFF
TRBV7-8,TRBJ1-3,CASSLGTGRDGNTIYF
TRBV9,TRBJ1-1,CASSEGLLNTEAFF
TRBV5-5,TRBJ1-1,CASSFLQGMGSTEAFF
TRBV5-1,TRBJ2-7,CASSLNGQGAYEQYF
TRBV30,TRBJ2-1,CAWSRAGGPWEQFF
TRBV9,TRBJ2-2,CASSTQTANTGELFF
TRBV5-1,TRBJ1-4,CASSWGRDSANEKLFF
TRBV27,TRBJ1-1,CASSLLDSTEAFF
TRBV27,TRBJ2-3,CASSMGQGRSLSTDTQYF
TRBV9,TRBJ1-2,CASSVAGTGPNYGYTF
TRBV6-1,TRBJ2-3,CASSEHLLADTQYF
TRBV30,TRBJ1-4,CAWSVPGVREKLFF
TRBV9,TRBJ2-3,CASSVQGRTDTQYF
TRBV4-1,TRBJ1-1,CASSRQGEGPTEAFF
TRBV27,TRBJ1-6,CASTQRKDNSQSSYNSPLHF
TRBV4-1,TRBJ1-2,CASSQPGGGRGYTF
TRBV18,TRBJ2-7,CASSLNREGFPKHEQYF
TRBV5-6,TRBJ2-1,CASRIGLAGNEQFF
TRBV4-1,TRBJ1-4,CASSQVGIPNEKLFF
TRBV7-8,TRBJ2-2,CASTQRLTNTGELFF
TRBV27,TRBJ2-7,CASSTTGGQYEQYF
TRBV5-1,TRBJ1-1,CASSTDGQGHTEAFF
TRBV5-6,TRBJ2-7,CASSLGTGLLEQYF
TRBV30,TRBJ1-1,CAWSVQSSGSTEAFF
TRBV7-9,TRBJ2-7,CASSLAGGPKNEQYF
TRBV5-4,TRBJ1-3,CASSPGGGNTIYF
TRBV6-5,TRBJ2-7,CASSSLEVSYEQYF
TRBV30,TRBJ2-1,CAWILVGAQFF
TRBV28,TRBJ2-7,CASSLSGTVSYEQYF
TRBV7-8,TRBJ2-7,CASSLSASGMYEQYF
TRBV7-2,TRBJ1-5,CASSLDYDRLRKQPQHF
TRBV19,TRBJ1-5,CASSIEWTGNQPQHF
TRBV10-3,TRBJ1-2,CAISETVNYGYTF
TRBV29-1,TRBJ1-4,CSVSGQGGAVNEKLFF
TRBV5-1,TRBJ1-1,CASSFEGWNTEAFF